At least ten counts were recorded for the clone carrying this TCR beta chain. The target antigen is unknown. This sample stems from a study of CD8 T cells in ankylosing spondylitis. Whole-study findings and limits: There was reportedly significant enrichment of clones that were disease-linked in matched ankylosing spondylitis synovial fluid. Clones linked with disease were CD8+ and fairly uncommon in the peripheral blood.

The V and J ends lost 1 base and 2 bases, in that order; junction bases with no gene match: 3. From germline, CDR1 is MDHEN and CDR2 SYDVKM. The CDR3 spans 16 residues. Libraries of TCR beta came from quantitative 5'-RACE with molecular barcodes. TCRdb re-derived calls from the 5' RACE reads in MiXCR, one entry per CDR3 protein. The sample includes around 150,000 distinct CDR3 sequences, about 16% of them seen just once. This TCR derives from a male donor with ankylosing spondylitis or in good health (not recorded which). The chain employs TRBV28 and TRBJ2-5; 11 nucleotides line up with TRBD2. The sequenced sample was blood, either unsorted or a sorted T cell fraction (not recorded which). For the CDR3, the DNA is TGTGCCAGCAGTTTATTGGGACTAGCGGAACAAGAGACCCAGTACTTC. This sequence encodes CASSLLGLAEQETQYF.